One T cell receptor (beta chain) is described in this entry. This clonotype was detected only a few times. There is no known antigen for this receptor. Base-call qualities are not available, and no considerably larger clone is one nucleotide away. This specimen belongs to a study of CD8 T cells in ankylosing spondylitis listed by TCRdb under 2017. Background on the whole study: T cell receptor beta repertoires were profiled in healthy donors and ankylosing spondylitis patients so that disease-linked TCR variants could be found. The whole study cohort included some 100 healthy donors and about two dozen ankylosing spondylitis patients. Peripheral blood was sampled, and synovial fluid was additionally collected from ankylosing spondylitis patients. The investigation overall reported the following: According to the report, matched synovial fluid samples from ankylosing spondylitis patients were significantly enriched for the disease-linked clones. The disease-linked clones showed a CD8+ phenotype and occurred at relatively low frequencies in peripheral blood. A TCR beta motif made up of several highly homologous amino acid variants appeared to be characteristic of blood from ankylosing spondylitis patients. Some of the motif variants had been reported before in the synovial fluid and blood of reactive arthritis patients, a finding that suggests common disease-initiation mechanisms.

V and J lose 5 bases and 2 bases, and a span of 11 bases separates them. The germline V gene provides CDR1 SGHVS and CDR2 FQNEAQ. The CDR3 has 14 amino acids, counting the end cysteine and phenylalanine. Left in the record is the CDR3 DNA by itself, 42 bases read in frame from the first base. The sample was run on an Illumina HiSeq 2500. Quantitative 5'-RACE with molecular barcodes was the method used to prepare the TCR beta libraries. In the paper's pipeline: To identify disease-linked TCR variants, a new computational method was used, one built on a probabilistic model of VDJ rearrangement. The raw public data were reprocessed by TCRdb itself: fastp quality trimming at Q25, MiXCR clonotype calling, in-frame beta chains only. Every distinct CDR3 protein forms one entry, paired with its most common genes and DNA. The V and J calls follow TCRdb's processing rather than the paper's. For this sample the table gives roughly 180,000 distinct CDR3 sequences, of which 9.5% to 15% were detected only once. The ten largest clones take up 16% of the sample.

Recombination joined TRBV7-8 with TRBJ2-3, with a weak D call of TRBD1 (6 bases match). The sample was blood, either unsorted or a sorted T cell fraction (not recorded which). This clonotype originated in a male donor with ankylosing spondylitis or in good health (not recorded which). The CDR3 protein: CASSPLGATDTQYF. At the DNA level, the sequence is TGTGCCAGCAGCCCACTGGGGGCCACAGATACGCAGTATTTT.